This T cell receptor (beta chain) was documented in a study of blood T cell repertoires in COVID-19. The V gene's germline CDR1 is MGHRA and CDR2 YSYEKL. V gave up 1 base and J gave up 5 bases; unmatched junction bases: 5. The CDR3 consists of 15 residues. Assay: immunoSEQ multiplex PCR; the TCRdb copy retains only in-frame clones and omits some. Counted here are 360,000 or so clones, around 83% occurring once; the ten biggest clones make up about 5.4%. The study drew participants aged about 18 to 89 years from under 30 US areas. Participants had their cohort set by participant-reported clinical history.

The chain is built from TRBV4-1 and TRBJ1-2; 9 bases align to TRBD1. The receptor was derived from a woman in her forties or fifties who had recovered from COVID-19. Sequencing used PBMCs or T cells enriched from blood (not recorded which). The CDR3 region has the DNA TGCGCCAGCAGCCAAGGTACCGGGACAGGGTATGGCTACACCTTC. Protein: CASSQGTGTGYGYTF.